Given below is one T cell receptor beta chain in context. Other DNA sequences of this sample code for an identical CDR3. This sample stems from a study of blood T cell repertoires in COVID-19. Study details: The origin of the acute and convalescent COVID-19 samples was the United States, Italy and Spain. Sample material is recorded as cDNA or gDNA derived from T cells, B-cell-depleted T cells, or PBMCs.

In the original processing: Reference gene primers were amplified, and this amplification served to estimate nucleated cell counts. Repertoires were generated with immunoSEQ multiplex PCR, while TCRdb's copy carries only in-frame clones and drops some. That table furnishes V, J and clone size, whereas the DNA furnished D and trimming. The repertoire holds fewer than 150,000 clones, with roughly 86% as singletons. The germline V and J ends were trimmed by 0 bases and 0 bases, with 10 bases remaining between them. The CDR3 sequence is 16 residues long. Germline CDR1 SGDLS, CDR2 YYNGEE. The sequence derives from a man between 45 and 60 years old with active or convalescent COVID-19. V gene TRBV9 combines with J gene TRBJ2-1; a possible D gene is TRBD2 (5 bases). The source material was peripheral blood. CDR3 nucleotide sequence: TGTGCCAGCAGCGTAGGTGGAGGTAGCTCCTACAATGAGCAGTTCTTC. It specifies CASSVGGGSSYNEQFF.